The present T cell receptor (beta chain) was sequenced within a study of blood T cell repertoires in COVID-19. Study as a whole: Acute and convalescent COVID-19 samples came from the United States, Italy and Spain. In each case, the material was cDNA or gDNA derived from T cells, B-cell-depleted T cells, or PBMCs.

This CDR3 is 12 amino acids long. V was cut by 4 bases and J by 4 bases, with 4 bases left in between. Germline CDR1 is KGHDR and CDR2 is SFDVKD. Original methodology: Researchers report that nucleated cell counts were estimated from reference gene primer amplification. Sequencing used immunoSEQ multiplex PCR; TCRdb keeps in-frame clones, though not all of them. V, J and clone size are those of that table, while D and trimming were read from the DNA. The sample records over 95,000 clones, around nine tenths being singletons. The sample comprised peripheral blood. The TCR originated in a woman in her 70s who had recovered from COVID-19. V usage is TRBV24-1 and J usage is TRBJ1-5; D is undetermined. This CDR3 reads CATSDPNQPQHF. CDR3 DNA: TGTGCCACCAGTGACCCAAATCAGCCCCAGCATTTT.